Following are 16 T cell receptor beta chains from one sample sequenced in a study of T cell changes during pregnancy in multiple sclerosis. Data came from immunoSEQ multiplex PCR; TCRdb stores just in-frame clones and leaves some out. This table has under 85,000 clones, roughly 89% appearing once. The sample in question was peripheral blood, obtained in the third trimester of pregnancy. The receptors come from a female donor in good health, enrolled as a control in a pregnancy study.

The chain has TRBV5-1 and TRBJ1-1; no clear D. Trimming cost V 0 bases and J 8 bases, with 5 bases left between them. The CDR3 is 11 residues long. The germline gives CDR1 SGHRS, CDR2 YFSETQ. CDR3 residues: CASSLGAEAFF. The CDR3 bases are TGCGCCAGCAGCTTGGGGGCAGAAGCTTTCTTT.

The chain is built from TRBV4-3 and TRBJ1-2, with 8 bases that match TRBD1. Germline V gene data show CDR1 as LGHNA and CDR2 as YSLEER. The CDR3 extends over 15 amino acids. After removal of 0 bases from V and 8 bases from J, the junction contained 8 bases not matched to a gene. The CDR3 sequence: CASSQDRTGFWGYTF. Written as DNA, the CDR3 is TGCGCCAGCAGCCAAGATAGGACAGGGTTTTGGGGCTACACCTTC.

J is TRBJ2-7 and V is TRBV7-8, with 12 nucleotides matching TRBD2. Germline trimming cut 5 bases from V and 4 bases from J; bases unmatched to any gene: 9. CDR1 and CDR2 (germline): SGHVS, FQNEAQ. The CDR3 is 16 amino acids. The CDR3 DNA sequence: TGTGCCAGCAGCACCACTAGGACTAGCGGGATATACGAGCAGTACTTC. It yields the protein CASSTTRTSGIYEQYF.

V and J are TRBV15 and TRBJ2-3; 7 bases align to TRBD2. Germline V gives CDR1 LNHNV, CDR2 YYDKDF (reference sequence). J gave up 6 bases and V 6 bases, and 15 bases lay outside the gene matches. The CDR3 has 16 residues. CDR3 bases: TGTGCCACCAGTAAGCGACCGGGGGGAACCCCCGATACGCAGTATTTT. This translates into CATSKRPGGTPDTQYF.

The rearrangement uses TRBV19 and TRBJ2-2; TRBD1 might be the D (7 bases). CDR3 length: 14 amino acids. From germline, CDR1 is LNHDA and CDR2 SQIVND (reference sequence). The germline V and J ends were trimmed by 3 bases and 6 bases, with 11 bases remaining between them. CDR3 sequence: CASSMQGEAGELFF. Written as DNA, the CDR3 is TGTGCCAGTAGTATGCAGGGGGAGGCCGGGGAGCTGTTTTTT.

V and J are TRBV4-3 and TRBJ1-4; tentatively, D is TRBD1 (6 bases). This CDR3 is built from 17 residues. The ends were cut back, 1 base at V and 6 bases at J, with 18 bases in the middle. Germline CDR1 LGHNA, CDR2 YSLEER. Here the CDR3 reads CASSQVGSGVADEKLFF. The CDR3 DNA reads as TGCGCCAGCAGCCAAGTTGGGTCAGGGGTCGCTGATGAAAAACTGTTTTTT.

The chain joins TRBV27 to TRBJ1-1; 7 bases align to TRBD1. The CDR3 totals 15 residues. V dropped 0 bases and J dropped 5; count of bases not matched to a gene: 6. The germline V gene has CDR1 MNHEY and CDR2 SMNVEV (reference sequence). In DNA form, the CDR3 reads TGTGCCAGCAGTTTATCTGTGACAGGGCTAACTGAAGCTTTCTTT. It is translated as CASSLSVTGLTEAFF.

V usage is TRBV9 and J usage is TRBJ1-2, with a possible D match to TRBD1 (5 bases). This CDR3 contains 17 residues. Germline V gene lookup returns CDR1 SGDLS and CDR2 YYNGEE. V was trimmed by 4 bases and J by 5 bases, leaving 24 bases between them. In DNA, the CDR3 is TGTGCCAGCAGCACAAGAGGGGAGGGGCCAGCGCTTTATGGCTACACCTTC. Amino acids: CASSTRGEGPALYGYTF.

V usage is TRBV5-1 and J usage is TRBJ2-5; 11 positions match TRBD2. The CDR3 contains 15 residues. Losses at the gene ends were 0 bases for V and 4 bases for J; bases not matched to a gene: 2. Per germline, CDR1 SGHRS and CDR2 YFSETQ. The chain's CDR3 is CASSLAGTSGETQYF. The CDR3 nucleotides read TGCGCCAGCAGCTTGGCGGGGACTAGCGGAGAGACCCAGTACTTC.

This chain uses TRBV28 with TRBJ2-5; D not certain. V was clipped by 2 bases and J by 5 bases, with 12 bases between them. This CDR3 has 14 amino acids. Per the germline V gene, CDR1 is MDHEN and CDR2 is SYDVKM. The DNA for the CDR3 is TGTGCCAGCAGTTTAGGGCCGAGAAGGGAGACCCAGTACTTC. It translates to CASSLGPRRETQYF. Filled out from reference TRBV28 and TRBJ2-5, the complete variable domain reads DVKVTQSSRYLVKRTGEKVFLECVQDMDHENMFWYRQDPGLGLRLIYFSYDVKMKEKGDIPEGYSVSREKKERFSLILESASTNQTSMYLCASSLGPRRETQYFGPGTRLLVL.

The J gene is TRBJ2-2, the V gene TRBV19, with D tentatively TRBD2 (6 bases). V was clipped by 7 bases and J by 0 bases, with 15 bases between them. Germline loops: CDR1 LNHDA, CDR2 SQIVND (reference sequence). The CDR3 covers 16 residues. CDR3 bases: TGTGCCAGTACCATGTGGGGGGAGACGAACACCGGGGAGCTGTTTTTT. Its protein product is CASTMWGETNTGELFF.

This clone appeared once. The chain is built from TRBV2 and TRBJ2-5, with D possibly TRBD2 on 5 matching bases. CDR3 length: 16 amino acids. Trimming took off 8 bases at V and 3 bases at J, with 22 bases between the two ends. CDR1 SNHLY and CDR2 FYNNEI come from the germline V gene. CDR3 in amino acids: CASERRPGGFKETQYF. CDR3 nucleotide sequence: TGTGCCAGCGAGCGGAGGCCAGGTGGATTTAAAGAGACCCAGTACTTC. Supplemented by reference TRBV2 and TRBJ2-5, the full variable domain reads EPEVTQTPSHQVTQMGQEVILRCVPISNHLYFYWYRQILGQKVEFLVSFYNNEISEKSEIFDDQFSVERPDGSNFTLKIRSTKLEDSAMYFCASERRPGGFKETQYFGPGTRLLVL.

The V call is TRBV7-3, the J call TRBJ2-1; TRBD2 matches at 11 bases. V lost 0 bases and J lost 14; bases outside the gene matches: 3. The length of the CDR3 is 13 residues. Germline CDR1 is SGHTA and CDR2 is FQGTGA. The CDR3 nucleotides read TGTGCCAGCAGCTTAACGACTAGCGGGGAGAAGTTCTTC. Protein product: CASSLTTSGEKFF.

The chain employs TRBV10-3 and TRBJ1-5; 7 nucleotides align to TRBD1. The CDR3 is 12 residues long. Trimming took 8 bases from V and 5 from J; bases not matched to a gene: 3. Looked up from germline, CDR1 is ENHRY and CDR2 is SYGVKD. CDR3: CAIGGTDQPQHF. In DNA, the CDR3 is TGTGCCATCGGAGGGACAGATCAGCCCCAGCATTTT.

V usage is TRBV5-4 and J usage is TRBJ2-1; D perhaps matches TRBD1 (5 bases). V was shortened by 0 bases and J by 0 bases, with 13 bases between the two germline ends. CDR1 SGHNT and CDR2 YYREEE come from the germline V gene (reference sequence). The length of the CDR3 is 17 residues. In DNA, the CDR3 is TGTGCCAGCAGCTTGGCCCAGGGCCAAAGCTCCTACAATGAGCAGTTCTTC. Protein: CASSLAQGQSSYNEQFF.

The chain has TRBV5-1 and TRBJ1-6; TRBD1 might be the D (6 bases). Trimming took 4 bases from V and 10 from J, leaving 15 bases between them. Germline CDR1 SGHRS, CDR2 YFSETQ. This CDR3 has 14 amino acids. Here the CDR3 DNA reads TGCGCCAGCAGCCGGGGGGCATCAGAATCACCCCTCCACTTT. Its protein product is CASSRGASESPLHF. The full variable domain, in which reference TRBV5-1 and TRBJ1-6 provide the parts outside the CDR3, is KAGVTQTPRYLIKTRGQQVTLSCSPISGHRSVSWYQQTPGQGLQFLFEYFSETQRNKGNFPGRFSGRQFSNSRSEMNVSTLELGDSALYLCASSRGASESPLHFGNGTRLTVT.